This is a list of T cell receptor beta chains from one sample in a study of CD8 T cells in Susac syndrome. TCRdb reprocessed the immunoSEQ multiplex PCR reads via MiXCR and lists one record per CDR3 protein. The sample has under 200,000 distinct CDR3 sequences, 85% to 95% seen once. Material for sequencing was CD4+ T cells from PBMCs. The receptor source for this set is a human donor in good health. Each CDR3 is given with its conserved first and last residue. The D gene is left open where the match is weak. The size entry is marked missing in some rows and otherwise reads once, few, many or a size class.

v_gene,d_gene,abundance,j_gene,CDR3aa,CDR3nt
TRBV7-3,-,-,TRBJ2-5,CASSLGGADQETQYF,TGTGCCAGCAGCTTAGGGGGGGCAGACCAAGAGACCCAGTACTTC
TRBV15,-,-,TRBJ1-2,CATSRGAGGPEVYGYTF,TGTGCCACCAGCAGAGGGGCCGGGGGTCCCGAGGTCTATGGCTACACCTTC
TRBV28,TRBD1,-,TRBJ2-5,CASSALTGGQETQYF,TGTGCCAGCAGTGCTCTAACAGGGGGACAGGAGACCCAGTACTTC
TRBV20-1,TRBD2,-,TRBJ2-3,CSARALPGLAGGPGTDTQYF,TGCAGTGCTAGAGCCCTCCCGGGACTAGCGGGGGGGCCAGGGACAGATACGCAGTATTTT
TRBV6-5,-,-,TRBJ1-1,CASSYSWETEAFF,TGTGCCAGCAGTTACTCATGGGAGACTGAAGCTTTCTTT
TRBV20-1,-,-,TRBJ2-1,CSAREFYEQFF,TGCAGTGCTAGGGAGTTCTATGAGCAGTTCTTC
TRBV13,TRBD1,-,TRBJ2-2,CASSQQGSSITGELFF,TGTGCCAGCAGCCAACAGGGGTCTAGTATCACCGGGGAGCTGTTTTTT
TRBV20-1,-,-,TRBJ1-6,CSTLTRNDSPLHF,TGCAGTACCCTCACAAGGAACGATTCACCCCTCCACTTT
TRBV20-1,TRBD2,-,TRBJ2-3,CSADGTSRPGGDTQYF,TGCAGTGCCGACGGGACTAGCCGGCCCGGGGGAGATACGCAGTATTTT
TRBV13,-,-,TRBJ2-3,CASSRTLTTDTQYF,TGTGCCAGCAGCCGGACCCTGACAACAGATACGCAGTATTTT
TRBV10-3,-,-,TRBJ1-2,CAISDLVNDGYTF,TGTGCCATCAGTGATTTGGTAAATGATGGCTACACCTTC
TRBV28,-,once,TRBJ2-5,CASSYLTGQVGKETQYF,TGTGCCAGCAGTTACCTGACAGGTCAAGTGGGTAAAGAGACCCAGTACTTC
TRBV7-9,-,-,TRBJ1-1,CASGGAGPSSPEAFF,TGTGCCAGCGGGGGGGCCGGACCAAGTTCCCCTGAAGCTTTCTTT
TRBV7-2,TRBD1,-,TRBJ1-2,CASSRGTGEGYTF,TGTGCCAGCAGCCGGGGGACAGGGGAAGGCTACACCTTC
TRBV29-1,-,-,TRBJ2-3,CSVGGASALTSTDTQYF,TGCAGCGTTGGGGGGGCTAGCGCCCTTACTAGCACAGATACGCAGTATTTT
TRBV27,-,-,TRBJ2-3,CASSFLGLGASDSDTQYF,TGTGCCAGCAGTTTTTTGGGACTGGGTGCGTCGGACTCAGATACGCAGTATTTT
TRBV11-1,-,-,TRBJ2-2,CASSGHNTGELFF,TGTGCCAGCAGCGGCCACAACACCGGGGAGCTGTTTTTT
TRBV7-3,TRBD1,-,TRBJ1-1,CASSFRDRGEAFF,TGTGCCAGCAGCTTTCGTGACAGGGGTGAAGCTTTCTTT
TRBV3-1,TRBD2,-,TRBJ2-5,CASSQRAGLDGETQYF,TGTGCCAGCAGCCAACGCGCGGGACTAGATGGAGAGACCCAGTACTTC
TRBV7-2,-,once,TRBJ1-1,CASSPVGNTEAFF,TGTGCCAGCAGCCCCGTAGGGAACACTGAAGCTTTCTTT
TRBV5-1,-,-,TRBJ2-5,CASARTFHKETQYF,TGCGCCAGCGCCAGGACCTTCCACAAAGAGACCCAGTACTTC
TRBV27,TRBD1,-,TRBJ1-2,CASRRQGVYGYTF,TGTGCCAGCAGAAGACAGGGGGTCTATGGCTACACCTTC
TRBV20-1,-,once,TRBJ2-6,CSVPSGPLTSGANVLTF,TGCAGTGTCCCTTCCGGGCCCTTGACGTCTGGGGCCAACGTCCTGACTTTC
TRBV6-4,-,-,TRBJ2-3,CASSDSNSIRNTQYF,TGTGCCAGCAGTGACTCAAACTCTATTCGAAATACGCAGTATTTT
TRBV4-1,TRBD1,-,TRBJ1-2,CASSQPGSGGNYGYTF,TGCGCCAGCAGCCAACCGGGGTCAGGGGGGAACTATGGCTACACCTTC
TRBV19,-,-,TRBJ1-1,CASSMGPANTEAFF,TGTGCCAGTAGTATGGGACCCGCGAACACTGAAGCTTTCTTT
TRBV20-1,-,-,TRBJ2-1,CSARELADSYNEQFF,TGCAGTGCTAGAGAACTAGCCGATTCCTACAATGAGCAGTTCTTC
TRBV7-3,-,-,TRBJ1-1,CASSLSSDRTEAFF,TGTGCCAGCAGCTTAAGCTCCGACCGCACTGAAGCTTTCTTT
TRBV9,-,-,TRBJ1-1,CASSVLIETEAFF,TGTGCCAGCAGCGTTCTGATAGAGACTGAAGCTTTCTTT
TRBV5-1,-,-,TRBJ2-5,CASSAGTQETQYF,TGCGCCAGCAGCGCCGGGACCCAAGAGACCCAGTACTTC
TRBV2,-,-,TRBJ1-1,CASSPNRDGEAFF,TGTGCCAGCAGCCCAAACAGGGATGGTGAAGCTTTCTTT
TRBV6-5,TRBD2,-,TRBJ2-3,CASSSSSGGATDTQYF,TGTGCCAGCAGTTCGTCTAGCGGGGGGGCAACAGATACGCAGTATTTT
TRBV6-6,-,-,TRBJ2-6,CASRPTGNVLTF,TGTGCCAGCAGACCCACAGGAAACGTCCTTACTTTC
TRBV29-1,-,-,TRBJ1-2,CSVEAGNYGYTF,TGCAGCGTTGAAGCCGGTAACTATGGCTACACCTTC
TRBV20-1,-,-,TRBJ2-5,CSAVDPYLQETQYF,TGCAGTGCTGTTGACCCCTACTTACAAGAGACCCAGTACTTC
TRBV20-1,TRBD1,-,TRBJ1-5,CSALTDRVNQPQHF,TGCAGTGCTTTAACAGACAGGGTCAATCAGCCCCAGCATTTT
TRBV4-3,-,-,TRBJ2-2,CASSQIIADTGELFF,TGCGCCAGCAGCCAAATAATAGCCGACACCGGGGAGCTGTTTTTT
TRBV20-1,-,-,TRBJ1-5,CSVRVSNQPQHF,TGCAGTGTCAGGGTGAGCAATCAGCCCCAGCATTTT
TRBV12-2,-,-,TRBJ1-1,CASRFTRGVVTEAFF,TGTGCAAGTCGCTTTACACGGGGGGTAGTGACTGAAGCTTTCTTT
TRBV4-1,-,-,TRBJ1-2,CASSPGDLYGYTF,TGCGCCAGCAGCCCCGGGGACCTCTATGGCTACACCTTC
TRBV27,-,-,TRBJ2-4,CASSFLGLGIQYF,TGTGCCAGCAGTTTTCTGGGACTCGGCATTCAGTACTTC
TRBV6-6,TRBD2,-,TRBJ2-5,CASSFPGLDKETQYF,TGTGCCAGCAGCTTTCCGGGACTAGACAAAGAGACCCAGTACTTC